This TCR beta chain was captured in a study of blood T cell repertoires in COVID-19. Germline V gene sequence: CDR1 MGHDK, CDR2 SYGVNS. V was clipped by 2 bases and J by 3 bases, with 14 bases between them. The CDR3 spans 15 residues. The protocol was immunoSEQ multiplex PCR, while the TCRdb copy is restricted to in-frame clones and leaves out a portion. The sample comprises roughly 160,000 clones, more than 75% of which are singletons, and approximately 6.5% rests with the top ten. The receptor comes from a woman aged 45-65 years who had recovered from COVID-19. The sequencing input was PBMCs or T cells enriched from blood (not recorded which). The V call is TRBV25-1, the J call TRBJ2-7; TRBD1 is a possible D gene (6 bases). The CDR3: CASSELWDTDYEQYF. The DNA for the CDR3 is TGTGCCAGCAGTGAACTGTGGGACACCGACTACGAGCAGTACTTC.